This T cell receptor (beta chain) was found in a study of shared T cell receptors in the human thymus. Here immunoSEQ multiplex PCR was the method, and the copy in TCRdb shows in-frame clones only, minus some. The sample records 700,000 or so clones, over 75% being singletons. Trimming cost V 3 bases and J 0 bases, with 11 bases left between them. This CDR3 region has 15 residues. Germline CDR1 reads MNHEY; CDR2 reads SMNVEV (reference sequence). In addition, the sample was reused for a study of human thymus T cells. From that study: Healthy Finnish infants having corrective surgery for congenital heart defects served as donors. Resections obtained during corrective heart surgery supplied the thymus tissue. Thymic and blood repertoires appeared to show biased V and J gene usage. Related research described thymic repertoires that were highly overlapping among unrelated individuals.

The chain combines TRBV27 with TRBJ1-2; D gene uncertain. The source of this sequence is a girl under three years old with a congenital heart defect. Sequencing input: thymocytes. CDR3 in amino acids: CASSFKEPPNYGYTF. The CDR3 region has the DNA TGTGCCAGCAGTTTTAAAGAGCCACCTAACTATGGCTACACCTTC.